Below are 10 T cell receptor beta chains sequenced from a single sample in a study of technical replicates of blood from a few donors. Clones were read by immunoSEQ multiplex PCR, and TCRdb kept only the in-frame ones, dropping some. The table includes about 100,000 clones, roughly 96% detected once. Sequenced: T cells isolated from PBMCs. The receptors shown here come from a human donor in good health.

This clone was counted once. V gene TRBV4-2 combines with J gene TRBJ2-7; TRBD1 might be the D (6 bases). There are 15 residues in the CDR3. Trimming took 3 bases from V and 3 from J, leaving 15 bases between them. Germline loops: CDR1 LGHNA, CDR2 YNFKEQ. The CDR3 is CASSQVRGSDYEQYF. The DNA of the CDR3 is TGTGCCAGCAGCCAGGTCAGGGGTTCGGACTACGAGCAGTACTTC.

The chain is built from TRBV21-1 and TRBJ1-5; no DNA check was done on the table's D call, TRBD1. TRBV21-1 is reported as a pseudogene. This CDR3 spans 17 amino acids. CDR3 in amino acids: CASSKDAGEHSNQPQHF. The CDR3 coding sequence is TGTGCCAGCAGCAAAGACGCAGGGGAGCATAGCAATCAGCCCCAGCATTTT.

The chain links TRBV4-1 to TRBJ1-2; 8 bases match TRBD1. V shed 2 bases and J 2 bases; nucleotides not matched to a gene: 1. This CDR3 is 14 amino acids long. Per germline, CDR1 MGHRA and CDR2 YSYEKL. The CDR3 DNA follows: TGCGCCAGCAGCCAACGGACAGGGAACTATGGCTACACCTTC. Translation gives CASSQRTGNYGYTF.

This clone was seen once. The chain carries TRBV19 and TRBJ2-2; TRBD2 agrees at 8 bases. The CDR3 loop spans 15 amino acids. The germline gives CDR1 LNHDA, CDR2 SQIVND (reference sequence). With V trimmed by 8 bases and J by 1 base, 6 bases remained unmatched. CDR3 sequence: CASWVAGQNTGELFF. In nucleotides, the CDR3 is TGTGCCAGTTGGGTAGCGGGACAGAACACCGGGGAGCTGTTTTTT.

CDR3: CASKPAEFSNQPQHF. In nucleotides, the CDR3 is TGTGCCAGTAAACCCGCAGAATTCAGCAATCAGCCCCAGCATTTT. The chain has TRBV19 and TRBJ1-5; D call uncertain. V lost 7 bases, J lost 1 base, and 14 bases lay in between. The CDR3 is 15 residues long. Germline CDR1 reads LNHDA; CDR2 reads SQIVND (reference sequence).

The CDR3 region is CSIRDRGETQYF. In DNA form, the CDR3 reads TGCAGCATCCGGGACAGGGGAGAGACCCAGTACTTC. The chain combines TRBV29-1 with TRBJ2-5, with TRBD1 matching 10 bases. V trimming: 8 bases; J trimming: 4 bases; junction bases outside the gene matches: 4. The CDR3 contains 12 residues. Per the germline V gene, CDR1 is SQVTM and CDR2 is ANQGSEA.

The chain uses TRBV28 and TRBJ2-2, with TRBD1 matching 9 bases. J lost 6 bases, V lost 6 bases, and 11 bases had no gene match. From germline, CDR1 is MDHEN and CDR2 SYDVKM. The CDR3 is made up of 16 amino acids. CDR3 coding DNA: TGTGCCAGCAGCCACACCGGGACAGGGTTTGCCGGGGAGCTGTTTTTT. Protein: CASSHTGTGFAGELFF.

V gene TRBV4-2 combines with J gene TRBJ2-2, with 10 positions matching TRBD2. Germline V gene lookup returns CDR1 LGHNA and CDR2 YNFKEQ. The CDR3 length is 18 residues. V was clipped by 1 base and J by 2 bases; unmatched bases: 7. The CDR3 loop reads CASSQVWPSGSNTGELFF. CDR3 nucleotides: TGTGCCAGCAGCCAAGTTTGGCCTAGCGGGAGTAACACCGGGGAGCTGTTTTTT.

V and J are TRBV19 and TRBJ2-1; 9 bases align to TRBD2. The CDR3 covers 15 residues. Germline loops: CDR1 LNHDA, CDR2 SQIVND (reference sequence). Unmatched junction bases numbered 10, after V lost 6 bases and J lost 7 bases. The CDR3 is CASRLLAGVQNEQFF. DNA for the CDR3: TGTGCCAGTAGACTACTAGCGGGCGTTCAGAATGAGCAGTTCTTC.

The chain joins TRBV27 to TRBJ2-2; possible D gene TRBD2, 6 bases. Looked up from germline, CDR1 is MNHEY and CDR2 is SMNVEV (reference sequence). This CDR3 contains 16 residues. V was shortened by 5 bases and J by 0 bases, with 13 bases between the two germline ends. CDR3 protein: CASSPIAESNTGELFF. The CDR3 region has the DNA TGTGCCAGCAGTCCTATAGCGGAGTCGAACACCGGGGAGCTGTTTTTT.